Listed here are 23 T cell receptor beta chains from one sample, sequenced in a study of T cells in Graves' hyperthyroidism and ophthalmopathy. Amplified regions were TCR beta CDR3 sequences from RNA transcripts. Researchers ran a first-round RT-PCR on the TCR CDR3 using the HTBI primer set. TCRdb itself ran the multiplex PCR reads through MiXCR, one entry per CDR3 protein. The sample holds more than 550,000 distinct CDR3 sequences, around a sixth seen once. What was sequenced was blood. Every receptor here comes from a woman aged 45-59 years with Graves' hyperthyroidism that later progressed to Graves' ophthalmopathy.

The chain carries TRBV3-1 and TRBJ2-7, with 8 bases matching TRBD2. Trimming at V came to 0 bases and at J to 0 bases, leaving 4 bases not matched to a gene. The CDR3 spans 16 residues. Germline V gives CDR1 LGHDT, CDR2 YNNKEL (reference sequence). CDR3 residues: CASSQDPAGGSYEQYF. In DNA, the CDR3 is TGTGCCAGCAGCCAAGATCCCGCGGGGGGCTCCTACGAGCAGTACTTC.

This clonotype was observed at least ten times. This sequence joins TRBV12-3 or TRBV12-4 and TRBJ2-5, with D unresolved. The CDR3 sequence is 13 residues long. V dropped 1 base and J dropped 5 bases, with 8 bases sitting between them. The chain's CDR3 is CASSLGFGETQYF. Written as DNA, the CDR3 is TGTGCCAGCAGTTTAGGTTTCGGGGAGACCCAGTACTTC.

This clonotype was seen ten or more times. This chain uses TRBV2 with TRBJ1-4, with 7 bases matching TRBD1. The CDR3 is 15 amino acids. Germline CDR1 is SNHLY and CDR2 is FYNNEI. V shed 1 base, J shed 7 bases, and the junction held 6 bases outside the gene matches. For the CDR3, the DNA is TGTGCCAGCAGTGAAGTCCAGGGGGATGGTGAAAAACTGTTTTTT. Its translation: CASSEVQGDGEKLFF.

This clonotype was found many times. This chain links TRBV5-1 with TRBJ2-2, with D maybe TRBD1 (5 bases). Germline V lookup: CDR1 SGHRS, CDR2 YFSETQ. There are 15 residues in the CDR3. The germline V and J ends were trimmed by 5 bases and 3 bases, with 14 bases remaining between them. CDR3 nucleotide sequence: TGCGCCAGCAGTCGGATTGACAGCGACACCGGGGAGCTGTTTTTT. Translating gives CASSRIDSDTGELFF.

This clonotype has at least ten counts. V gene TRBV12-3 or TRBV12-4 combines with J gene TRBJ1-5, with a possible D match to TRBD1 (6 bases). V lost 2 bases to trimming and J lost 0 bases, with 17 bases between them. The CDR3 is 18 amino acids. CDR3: CASSLRDTLLYSNQPQHF. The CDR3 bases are TGTGCCAGCAGTTTAAGGGACACCCTTCTTTATAGCAATCAGCCCCAGCATTTT.

The CDR3 is CASSEWGQPQHF. The CDR3 DNA is TGTGCCAGCAGTGAATGGGGTCAGCCCCAGCATTTT. The gene calls are TRBV25-1 and TRBJ1-5, with D unresolved. Looked up from germline, CDR1 is MGHDK and CDR2 is SYGVNS. Trimming left V 1 base short and J 6 bases short, with 4 bases between. The CDR3 runs 12 residues.

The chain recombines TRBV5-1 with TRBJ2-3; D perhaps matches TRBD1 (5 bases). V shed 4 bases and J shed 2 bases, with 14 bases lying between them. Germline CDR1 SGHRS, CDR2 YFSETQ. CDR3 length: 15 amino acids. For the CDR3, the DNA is TGCGCCAGCAGCACTATAGTGGGGCCCACAGATACGCAGTATTTT. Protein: CASSTIVGPTDTQYF.

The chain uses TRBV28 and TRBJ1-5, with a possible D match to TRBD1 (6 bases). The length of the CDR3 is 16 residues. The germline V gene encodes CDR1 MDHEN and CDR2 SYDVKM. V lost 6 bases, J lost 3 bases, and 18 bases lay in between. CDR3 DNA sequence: TGTGCCAGCAGGGACCCGACAGGCTCAGTCAATCAGCCCCAGCATTTT. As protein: CASRDPTGSVNQPQHF.

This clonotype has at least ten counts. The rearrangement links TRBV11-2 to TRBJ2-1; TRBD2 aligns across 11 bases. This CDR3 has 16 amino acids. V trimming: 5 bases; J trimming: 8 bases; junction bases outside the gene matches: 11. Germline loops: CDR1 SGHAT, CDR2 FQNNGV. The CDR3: CASSPPSVAGGDEQFF. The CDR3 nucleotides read TGTGCCAGCAGCCCCCCGTCGGTAGCGGGGGGGGATGAGCAGTTCTTC.

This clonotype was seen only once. In DNA, the CDR3 is TGTGCCAGCAGTCCGGAGGTAGTAACTAATGAAAAACTGTTTTTT. Its translation is CASSPEVVTNEKLFF. The rearrangement joins TRBV6-1 to TRBJ1-4; no definite D call. The V gene's germline CDR1 is MNHNS and CDR2 SASEGT. V was shortened by 5 bases and J by 1 base, with 11 bases between the two germline ends. The CDR3 extends over 15 amino acids.

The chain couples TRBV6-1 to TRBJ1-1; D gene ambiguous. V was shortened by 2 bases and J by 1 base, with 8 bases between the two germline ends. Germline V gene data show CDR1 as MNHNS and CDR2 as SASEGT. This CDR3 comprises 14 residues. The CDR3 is CASSETVPNTEAFF. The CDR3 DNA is TGTGCCAGCAGTGAAACGGTTCCGAACACTGAAGCTTTCTTT.

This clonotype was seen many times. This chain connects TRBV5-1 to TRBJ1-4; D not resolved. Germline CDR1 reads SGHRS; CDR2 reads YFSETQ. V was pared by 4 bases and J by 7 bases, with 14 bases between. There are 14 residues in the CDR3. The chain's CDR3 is CASSLLGAGEKLFF. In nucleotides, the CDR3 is TGCGCCAGCAGCCTCCTAGGTGCTGGTGAAAAACTGTTTTTT.

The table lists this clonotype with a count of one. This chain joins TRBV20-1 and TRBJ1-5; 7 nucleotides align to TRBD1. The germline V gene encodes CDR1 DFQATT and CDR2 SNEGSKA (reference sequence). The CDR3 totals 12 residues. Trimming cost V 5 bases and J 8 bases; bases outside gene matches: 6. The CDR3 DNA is TGCAGTGCTTTAGGACAGGTCGAGCCCCAGCATTTT. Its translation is CSALGQVEPQHF.

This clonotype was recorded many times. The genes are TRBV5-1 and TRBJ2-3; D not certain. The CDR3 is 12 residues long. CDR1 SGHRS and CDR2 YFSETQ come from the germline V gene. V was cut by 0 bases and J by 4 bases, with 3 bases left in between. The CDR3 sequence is CASSLESDTQYF. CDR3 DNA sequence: TGCGCCAGCAGCTTGGAGTCAGATACGCAGTATTTT.

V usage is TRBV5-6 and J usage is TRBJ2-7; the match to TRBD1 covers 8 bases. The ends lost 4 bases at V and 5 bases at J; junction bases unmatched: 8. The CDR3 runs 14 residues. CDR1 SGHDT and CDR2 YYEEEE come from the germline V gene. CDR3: CASSETGVGDEQYF. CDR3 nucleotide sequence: TGTGCCAGCAGCGAGACAGGGGTGGGCGACGAGCAGTACTTC. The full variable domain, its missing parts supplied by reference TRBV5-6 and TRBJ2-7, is DAGVTQSPTHLIKTRGQQVTLRCSPKSGHDTVSWYQQALGQGPQFIFQYYEEEERQRGNFPDRFSGHQFPNYSSELNVNALLLGDSALYLCASSETGVGDEQYFGPGTRLTVT.

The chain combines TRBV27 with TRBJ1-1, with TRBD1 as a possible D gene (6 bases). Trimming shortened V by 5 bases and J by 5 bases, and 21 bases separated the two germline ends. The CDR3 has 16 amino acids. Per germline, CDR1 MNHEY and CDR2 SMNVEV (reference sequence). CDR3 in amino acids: CASSTQSDSSGTEAFF. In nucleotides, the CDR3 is TGTGCCAGCAGTACGCAATCGGACAGTTCAGGGACTGAAGCTTTCTTT.

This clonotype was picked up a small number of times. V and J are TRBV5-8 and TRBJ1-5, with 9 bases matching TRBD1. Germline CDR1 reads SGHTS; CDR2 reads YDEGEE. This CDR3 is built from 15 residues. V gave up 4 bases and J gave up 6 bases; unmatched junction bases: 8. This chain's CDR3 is CASSNTGTGFQPQHF. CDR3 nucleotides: TGTGCCAGCAGCAACACCGGGACAGGGTTTCAGCCCCAGCATTTT.

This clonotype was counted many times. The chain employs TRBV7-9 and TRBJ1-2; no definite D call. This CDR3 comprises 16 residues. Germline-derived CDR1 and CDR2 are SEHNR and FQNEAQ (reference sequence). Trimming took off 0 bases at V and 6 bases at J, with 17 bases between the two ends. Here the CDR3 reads CASSLAGGNLADGYTF. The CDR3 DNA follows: TGTGCCAGCAGCTTAGCAGGAGGGAACTTAGCGGATGGCTACACCTTC.

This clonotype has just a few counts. The CDR3 bases are TGTGCCAGCGGAATCGGACCCGCAGGGGTGAACACTGAAGCTTTCTTT. Its protein is CASGIGPAGVNTEAFF. This chain joins TRBV9 and TRBJ1-1; maybe TRBD1 (6 bases). The germline gives CDR1 SGDLS, CDR2 YYNGEE. This CDR3 is built from 16 residues. V lost 7 bases and J 0 bases, leaving 19 bases between the germline ends.

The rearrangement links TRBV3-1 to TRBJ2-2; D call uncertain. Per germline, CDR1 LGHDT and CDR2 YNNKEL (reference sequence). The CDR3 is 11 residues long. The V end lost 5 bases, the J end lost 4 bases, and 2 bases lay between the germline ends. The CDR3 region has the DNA TGTGCCAGCAGCGTCACCGGGGAGCTGTTTTTT. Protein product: CASSVTGELFF.

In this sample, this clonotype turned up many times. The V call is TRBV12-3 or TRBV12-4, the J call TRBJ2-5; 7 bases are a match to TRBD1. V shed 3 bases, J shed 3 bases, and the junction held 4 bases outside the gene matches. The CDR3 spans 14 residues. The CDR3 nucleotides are TGTGCCAGCAGTTTCGGTACAGGGGAAGAGACCCAGTACTTC. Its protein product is CASSFGTGEETQYF.

CDR3 DNA: TGTGCCAGCAGCCTGGACAGAACCTTCACTGAAGCTTTCTTT. Amino acids: CASSLDRTFTEAFF. The rearrangement links TRBV2 to TRBJ1-1, with D possibly being TRBD1 (6 bases). The CDR3 runs 14 residues. Trimming left V 6 bases short and J 4 bases short, with 15 bases between. CDR1 and CDR2 (germline): SNHLY, FYNNEI.

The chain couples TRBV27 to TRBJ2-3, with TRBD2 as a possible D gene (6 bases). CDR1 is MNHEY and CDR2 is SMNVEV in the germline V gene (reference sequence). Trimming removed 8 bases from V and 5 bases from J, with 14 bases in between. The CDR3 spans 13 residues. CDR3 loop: CASPRGWIDTQYF. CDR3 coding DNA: TGTGCCAGCCCCCGGGGGTGGATAGATACGCAGTATTTT.